The 24 T cell receptor beta chains below all came from one sample that was sequenced in a study of Ad26.COV2.S vaccination and SARS-CoV-2 variants. Treatment in this sample: some 19 received Ad26.COV2.S at low or high dose, single or two shots; five or six received placebo; per-sample allocation not given. Each sample was drawn 63 days after the first injection (of vaccine or placebo). Some clones are missing from TCRdb's copy, which holds only in-frame ones; the method was immunoSEQ multiplex PCR. The repertoire consists of 350,000 to 400,000 clones, with less than 90% occurring once and the leading ten covering 3% to 3.5%. The sample consisted of peripheral blood, taken in a trial of Ad26.COV2.S vaccine versus placebo. The receptors here all came from a person between 18 and 65 years old who received the Ad26.COV2.S COVID-19 vaccine or a placebo.

This clone was picked up one time. The CDR3 DNA is TGTGCCAGCAGCTTAGCGCCACTAGCTGGTGAGCAGTTCTTC. This codes for CASSLAPLAGEQFF. The gene calls are TRBV7-6 and TRBJ2-1, with D possibly being TRBD2 (6 bases). Germline V gene sequence: CDR1 SGHVS, CDR2 FNYEAQ. V lost 0 bases and J lost 9, with 12 bases in between. CDR3 size: 14 residues.

Only one count was recorded for this clone. The chain couples TRBV13 to TRBJ1-2; no definite D call. Germline CDR1 and CDR2: PRHDT and FYEKMQ (reference sequence). Trimming pared 1 base from V and 6 bases from J, leaving 9 bases between. The CDR3 sequence is 13 residues long. The CDR3 protein is CASSLEGFDGYTF. The DNA of the CDR3 is TGTGCCAGCAGCTTAGAGGGCTTCGATGGCTACACCTTC.

Comment on this clone: Other DNA sequences of this sample code for an identical CDR3. The rearrangement uses TRBV5-1 and TRBJ2-2; D unclear. Between the trimmed V and J ends, which lost 4 bases and 1 base, there was a span of 2 bases. Germline CDR1 reads SGHRS; CDR2 reads YFSETQ. This CDR3 has 12 residues. CDR3 nucleotide sequence: TGCGCCAGCAGCCTGAACACCGGGGAGCTGTTTTTT. Translation: CASSLNTGELFF.

This sequence joins TRBV20-1 and TRBJ2-1; no clear D gene. Germline loops: CDR1 DFQATT, CDR2 SNEGSKA (reference sequence). Trimming cost V 3 bases and J 4 bases, with 4 bases left between them. The CDR3 extends over 11 amino acids. For the CDR3, the DNA is TGCAGTGCTAGCGGTTACAATGAGCAGTTCTTC. Residues: CSASGYNEQFF.

The chain employs TRBV7-2 and TRBJ1-2; D not certain. V dropped 5 bases and J dropped 0 bases, with 16 bases sitting between them. Germline V CDR1 and CDR2: SGHTA, FQGNSA. The CDR3 runs to 16 residues. As DNA, the CDR3 is TGTGCCAGCAGCACAGCGGCGGGCACAGCTAACTATGGCTACACCTTC. Amino acids: CASSTAAGTANYGYTF.

The chain couples TRBV13 to TRBJ2-2, with 9 nucleotides matching TRBD1. CDR1 and CDR2 (germline): PRHDT, FYEKMQ (reference sequence). With 5 bases clipped from V and 2 bases from J, the junction kept 6 bases outside the gene matches. The CDR3 is 16 amino acids. In DNA form, the CDR3 reads TGTGCCAGCAGCCCCGGACAGGGGTCCAACACCGGGGAGCTGTTTTTT. It yields the protein CASSPGQGSNTGELFF. Full variable domain (missing parts from reference TRBV13 and TRBJ2-2): AAGVIQSPRHLIKEKRETATLKCYPIPRHDTVYWYQQGPGQDPQFLISFYEKMQSDKGSIPDRFSAQQFSDYHSELNMSSLELGDSALYFCASSPGQGSNTGELFFGEGSRLTVL.

This chain uses TRBV7-2 with TRBJ2-2; 9 bases agree with TRBD2. V was clipped by 1 base and J by 3 bases; unmatched bases: 6. Looked up from germline, CDR1 is SGHTA and CDR2 is FQGNSA. The CDR3 is 17 amino acids. DNA for the CDR3: TGTGCCAGCAGCTTAGTAGGCGGGGGGGGACACACCGGGGAGCTGTTTTTT. It codes for CASSLVGGGGHTGELFF.

The chain has TRBV27 and TRBJ2-1, with 7 bases matching TRBD1. This CDR3 has 17 residues. Germline V gene sequence: CDR1 MNHEY, CDR2 SMNVEV (reference sequence). Trimming removed 4 bases from V and 4 bases from J; junction bases left unmatched: 13. CDR3 DNA: TGTGCCAGCAGTTCTTTCCCCGGGACAGCTAAATACAATGAGCAGTTCTTC. Residues: CASSSFPGTAKYNEQFF.

The gene calls are TRBV13 and TRBJ1-2, with TRBD1 matching over 10 bases. CDR1 PRHDT and CDR2 FYEKMQ come from the germline V gene (reference sequence). V was pared by 8 bases and J by 5 bases, with 14 bases of the junction left unmatched. The CDR3 totals 16 residues. DNA for the CDR3: TGTGCCAGCCGCACCGGGACAGGGGTCATCCCGTATGGCTACACCTTC. It translates to CASRTGTGVIPYGYTF.

The V gene is TRBV18, the J gene TRBJ1-1; the D gene is possibly TRBD1 (5 bases). CDR3 length: 15 residues. The germline V gene encodes CDR1 KGHSH and CDR2 LQKENI. The V gene lost 5 bases and the J gene lost 7 bases, with 20 bases spanning the gap. This chain's CDR3 is CASSRRGGTILEAFF. Here the CDR3 DNA reads TGTGCCAGCTCAAGGCGGGGAGGGACCATTCTTGAAGCTTTCTTT.

This rearrangement joins TRBV6-1 to TRBJ1-1; D is perhaps TRBD1 (6 bases). The ends were cut back, 2 bases at V and 5 bases at J, with 12 bases in the middle. In germline, CDR1 is MNHNS, CDR2 SASEGT. CDR3 length: 14 residues. The CDR3 DNA reads TGTGCCAGCAGTGAAACAGGGTCACGGACTGAAGCTTTCTTT. Amino acid sequence: CASSETGSRTEAFF.

This clone was recorded only once. DNA of the CDR3: TGTGCCAGCTCCCGAGGACAGGAGGAAAAACTGTTTTTT. Amino acid sequence: CASSRGQEEKLFF. The chain joins TRBV18 to TRBJ1-4; TRBD1 agrees at 7 bases. The CDR3 has 13 residues. The trim removed 6 bases at V and 8 bases at J, leaving 6 bases unmatched. CDR1 is KGHSH and CDR2 is LQKENI in the germline V gene. The full variable domain, rest sourced from reference TRBV18 and TRBJ1-4, is NAGVMQNPRHLVRRRGQEARLRCSPMKGHSHVYWYRQLPEEGLKFMVYLQKENIIDESGMPKERFSAEFPKEGPSILRIQQVVRGDSAAYFCASSRGQEEKLFFGSGTQLSVL.

The genes are TRBV7-2 and TRBJ2-1, with 10 positions matching TRBD2. The length of the CDR3 is 15 residues. V lost 4 bases to trimming and J lost 5 bases; unmatched junction nucleotides: 5. Germline values: CDR1 SGHTA, CDR2 FQGNSA. In DNA form, the CDR3 reads TGTGCCAGCAGCTCCAGCGGGGGGGCCCACAATGAGCAGTTCTTC. The encoded protein is CASSSSGGAHNEQFF.

The chain employs TRBV5-1 and TRBJ1-1, with TRBD1 matching 11 bases. From germline, CDR1 is SGHRS and CDR2 YFSETQ. The V and J ends lost 4 bases and 3 bases, in that order; junction bases with no gene match: 14. This CDR3 has 18 residues. Here the CDR3 reads CASSPGQGVVNDDTEAFF. DNA for the CDR3: TGCGCCAGCAGCCCGGGACAGGGGGTGGTAAATGATGACACTGAAGCTTTCTTT. Using reference TRBV5-1 and TRBJ1-1 for the parts outside the CDR3, the full variable domain is KAGVTQTPRYLIKTRGQQVTLSCSPISGHRSVSWYQQTPGQGLQFLFEYFSETQRNKGNFPGRFSGRQFSNSRSEMNVSTLELGDSALYLCASSPGQGVVNDDTEAFFGQGTRLTVV.

The chain has TRBV21-1 and TRBJ1-5; the D call of TRBD1 is as the table states it, not checked on the DNA. TRBV21-1 is tagged as a pseudogene. CDR3 length equals 20 residues. CDR3 bases: TGTGCCAGCAGCAAAAGGAACTCTCAGGGGGTAGGTGGTTACAATCAGCCCCAGCATTTT. It translates to CASSKRNSQGVGGYNQPQHF.

The V and J genes are TRBV25-1 and TRBJ2-3; 7 nucleotides line up with TRBD2. The CDR3 consists of 16 residues. Looked up from germline, CDR1 is MGHDK and CDR2 is SYGVNS. V lost 6 bases and J lost 2; bases outside the gene matches: 11. The CDR3 loop is CASSSGGDILTDTQYF. The CDR3 DNA sequence: TGTGCCAGCAGCTCGGGGGGAGACATTCTCACAGATACGCAGTATTTT.

The rearrangement uses TRBV5-5 and TRBJ2-4; 7 bases match TRBD2. This CDR3 is built from 13 residues. Germline CDR1 SGHKS, CDR2 YYEKEE (reference sequence). Trimming at V came to 2 bases and at J to 5 bases, leaving 1 base not matched to a gene. CDR3 loop: CASSFGRENIQYF. The CDR3 bases are TGTGCCAGCAGCTTTGGGAGGGAAAACATTCAGTACTTC.

The chain is built from TRBV4-1 and TRBJ2-7; tentatively, D is TRBD1 (6 bases). CDR3 length: 16 amino acids. Trimming removed 4 bases at V and 4 bases at J, with 20 bases between. CDR1 is MGHRA and CDR2 is YSYEKL in the germline V gene. The CDR3 region is CASSRQDSLTSYEQYF. The CDR3 nucleotides are TGCGCCAGCAGCCGACAGGACAGTCTGACCTCTTACGAGCAGTACTTC.

This chain uses TRBV5-5 with TRBJ2-1; D might be TRBD1 (5 bases). Trimming removed 2 bases from V and 4 bases from J, with 13 bases in between. This CDR3 spans 15 amino acids. The germline gives CDR1 SGHKS, CDR2 YYEKEE (reference sequence). CDR3 in DNA: TGTGCCAGCAGCTTCAGGGTTGTGGGGTACAATGAGCAGTTCTTC. It yields the protein CASSFRVVGYNEQFF.

V is TRBV6-2 or TRBV6-3 and J is TRBJ2-1, with TRBD2 matching over 15 bases. The CDR3 is 15 amino acids. Germline assignment: CDR1 MNHEY and CDR2 SVGEGT. Trimming removed 4 bases from V and 8 bases from J; junction bases left unmatched: 3. CDR3 residues: CASSSGLAGGYEQFF. CDR3 sequence (DNA): TGTGCCAGCAGTTCCGGACTAGCGGGGGGGTATGAGCAGTTCTTC.

The gene calls are TRBV6-1 and TRBJ1-6; TRBD1 might be the D (6 bases). There are 16 residues in the CDR3. Trimming removed 2 bases at V and 4 bases at J, with 12 bases between. Germline CDR1 and CDR2: MNHNS and SASEGT. DNA for the CDR3: TGTGCCAGCAGTGAATTACGGGGGGCTTATAATTCACCCCTCCACTTT. This gives the protein CASSELRGAYNSPLHF.

V and J are TRBV5-1 and TRBJ2-3, with 8 bases identical to TRBD1. V lost 9 bases to trimming and J lost 5 bases; unmatched junction nucleotides: 17. CDR3 length: 16 amino acids. CDR1 and CDR2 (germline): SGHRS, YFSETQ. The CDR3 here is CATQGASFEVLDTQYF. CDR3 coding DNA: TGCGCCACCCAGGGGGCGAGTTTCGAGGTACTAGATACGCAGTATTTT.

This chain uses TRBV5-1 with TRBJ2-5; possible D gene TRBD2, 6 bases. This CDR3 is built from 16 residues. The germline CDR1 and CDR2 sequences are SGHRS and YFSETQ. The V and J ends lost 0 bases and 2 bases respectively, with 14 bases between them. The chain's CDR3 is CASSLGGVPPQETQYF. In DNA, the CDR3 is TGCGCCAGCAGCTTGGGGGGGGTGCCCCCACAAGAGACCCAGTACTTC.

The chain joins TRBV27 to TRBJ2-7, with D perhaps TRBD2 (6 bases). CDR3 length: 13 residues. CDR1 and CDR2 from the germline V gene are MNHEY and SMNVEV (reference sequence). With 4 bases removed from V and 3 bases from J, the gap between germline ends came to 10 bases. CDR3 nucleotide sequence: TGTGCCAGCAGTTCTCGGGGAGGCTACGAGCAGTACTTC. This encodes CASSSRGGYEQYF.